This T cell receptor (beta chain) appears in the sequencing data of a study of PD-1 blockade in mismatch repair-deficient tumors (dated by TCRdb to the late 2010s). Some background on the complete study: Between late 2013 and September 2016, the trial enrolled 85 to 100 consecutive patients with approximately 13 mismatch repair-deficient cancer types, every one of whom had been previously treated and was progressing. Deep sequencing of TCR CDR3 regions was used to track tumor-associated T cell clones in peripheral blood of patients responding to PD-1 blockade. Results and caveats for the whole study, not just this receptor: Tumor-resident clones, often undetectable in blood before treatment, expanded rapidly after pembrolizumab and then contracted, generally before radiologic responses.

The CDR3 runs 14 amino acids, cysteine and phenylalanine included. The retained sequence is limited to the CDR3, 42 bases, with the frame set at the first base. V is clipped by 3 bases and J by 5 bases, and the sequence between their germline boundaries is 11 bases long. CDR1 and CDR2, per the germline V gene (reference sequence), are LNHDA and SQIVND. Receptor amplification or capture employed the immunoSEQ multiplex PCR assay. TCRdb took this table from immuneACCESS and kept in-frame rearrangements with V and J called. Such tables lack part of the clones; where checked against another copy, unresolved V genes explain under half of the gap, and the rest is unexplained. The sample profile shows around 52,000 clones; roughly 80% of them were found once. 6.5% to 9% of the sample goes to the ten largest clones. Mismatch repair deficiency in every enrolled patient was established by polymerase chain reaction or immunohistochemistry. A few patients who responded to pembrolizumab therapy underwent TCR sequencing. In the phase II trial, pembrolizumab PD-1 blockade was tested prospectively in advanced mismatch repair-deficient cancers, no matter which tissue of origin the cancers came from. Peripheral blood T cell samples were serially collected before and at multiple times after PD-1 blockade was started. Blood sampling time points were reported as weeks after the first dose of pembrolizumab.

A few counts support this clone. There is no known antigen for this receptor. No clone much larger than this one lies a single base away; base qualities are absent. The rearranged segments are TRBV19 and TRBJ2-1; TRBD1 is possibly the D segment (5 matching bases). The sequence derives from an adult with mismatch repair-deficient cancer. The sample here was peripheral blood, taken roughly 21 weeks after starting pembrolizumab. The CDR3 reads CASSILGVNNEQFF. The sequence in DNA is TGTGCCAGTAGTATTCTAGGGGTGAACAATGAGCAGTTCTTC.